These 22 T cell receptor beta chains came from one sample sequenced in a study of metastatic and nonmetastatic thyroid tumors. TCRdb ran MiXCR on the PCR reads. Found here are about 13,000 clones, approximately 30% of them singletons; the top ten hold roughly 12%. Each patient went into thyroid surgery without having received any treatment. The sequenced sample was tumor tissue. The receptors shown here come from a male donor with papillary thyroid cancer or a benign thyroid nodule (not recorded which). Some clones in this sample may be carry-over from other donors' samples.

The V gene is TRBV6-1, the J gene TRBJ2-7; 7 positions match TRBD1. Germline V CDR1 and CDR2: MNHNS, SASEGT. CDR3 length equals 16 residues. Trimming took 8 bases from V and 3 from J; bases not matched to a gene: 16. CDR3 region: CASRTQQGPNRYEQYF. CDR3 nucleotides: TGTGCCAGCCGGACCCAACAGGGGCCCAACCGCTACGAGCAGTACTTC.

The chain links TRBV12-3 or TRBV12-4 to TRBJ2-1; perhaps TRBD2 as D (7 bases). V lost 4 bases and J lost 4, with 23 bases in between. The CDR3 has 18 amino acids. Here the CDR3 reads CASSSQRGGGGSYNEQFF. CDR3 coding DNA: TGTGCCAGCAGTTCTCAACGCGGGGGCGGGGGTTCGTACAATGAGCAGTTCTTC.

The chain has TRBV5-1 and TRBJ2-5; possibly TRBD2 for D (5 bases). Trimming left V 0 bases short and J 5 bases short, with 17 bases between. Germline-derived CDR1 and CDR2 are SGHRS and YFSETQ. CDR3 length equals 16 residues. The CDR3: CASSLGAGRRVETQYF. The CDR3 bases are TGCGCCAGCAGCTTGGGGGCAGGAAGGCGGGTGGAGACCCAGTACTTC.

The V and J genes are TRBV6-5 and TRBJ2-7; tentative D call: TRBD1 (5 bases). The length of the CDR3 is 13 residues. V was cut by 4 bases and J by 2 bases, with 9 bases left in between. The germline V gene encodes CDR1 MNHEY and CDR2 SVGAGI. The CDR3 DNA follows: TGTGCCAGCAGTTCGACAGAGGCCTACGAGCAGTACTTC. Encoded protein: CASSSTEAYEQYF.

The chain couples TRBV7-8 to TRBJ1-6; possible D gene TRBD1, 5 bases. V dropped 0 bases and J dropped 8 bases, with 5 bases sitting between them. This CDR3 is built from 13 residues. The germline CDR1 and CDR2 sequences are SGHVS and FQNEAQ. The CDR3 bases are TGTGCCAGCAGCTTAGCGACAGATTCACCCCTCCACTTT. Its protein product is CASSLATDSPLHF. The entire variable domain, with the rest obtained from reference TRBV7-8 and TRBJ1-6, is as follows: GAGVSQSPRYKVAKRGQDVALRCDPISGHVSLFWYQQALGQGPEFLTYFQNEAQLDKSGLPSDRFFAERPEGSVSTLKIQRTQQEDSAVYLCASSLATDSPLHFGNGTRLTVT.

The chain couples TRBV11-2 to TRBJ2-7; 7 bases line up with TRBD2. Germline CDR1 SGHAT, CDR2 FQNNGV. The CDR3 loop spans 16 amino acids. The V segment lost 6 bases and the J segment 4 bases; nucleotides outside the gene matches: 15. In DNA form, the CDR3 reads TGTGCCAGCAGACCCACCGCCGGGGGGAACGCGTACGAGCAGTACTTC. Encoded protein: CASRPTAGGNAYEQYF.

The CDR3 DNA follows: TGTGCCAGCATCCCAGCATACCCGCGATCTGACGGCCAGAACACTGAAGCTTTCTTT. Encoded protein: CASIPAYPRSDGQNTEAFF. V and J are TRBV11-1 and TRBJ1-1, with D unclear. CDR3 length: 19 residues. Germline V gene data show CDR1 as SGHAT and CDR2 as FQDESV (reference sequence). Trimming shortened V by 7 bases and J by 1 base, and 28 bases separated the two germline ends.

The rearrangement links TRBV19 to TRBJ2-4, with 11 bases that match TRBD2. J gave up 2 bases and V 7 bases, and 19 bases lay outside the gene matches. Looked up from germline, CDR1 is LNHDA and CDR2 is SQIVND (reference sequence). This CDR3 has 20 amino acids. In nucleotides, the CDR3 is TGTGCCAGTACTTTTACGGTTCTGGGCCTAGCGGGGGGACCCAAAAACATTCAGTACTTC. Its translation is CASTFTVLGLAGGPKNIQYF. The full variable domain, rest sourced from reference TRBV19 and TRBJ2-4, is DGGITQSPKYLFRKEGQNVTLSCEQNLNHDAMYWYRQDPGQGLRLIYYSQIVNDFQKGDIAEGYSVSREKKESFPLTVTSAQKNPTAFYLCASTFTVLGLAGGPKNIQYFGAGTRLSVL.

The CDR3, as DNA: TGCAGTGCTACCTACGACTCGAGCACAGATACGCAGTATTTT. Translating gives CSATYDSSTDTQYF. The chain joins TRBV20-1 to TRBJ2-3, with D unclear. Germline V CDR1 and CDR2: DFQATT, SNEGSKA (reference sequence). The CDR3 is made up of 14 amino acids. V was shortened by 4 bases and J by 0 bases, with 11 bases between the two germline ends.

The chain carries TRBV7-2 and TRBJ2-7, with TRBD2 identical over 10 bases. Trimming took 7 bases from V and 7 from J; bases not matched to a gene: 13. Germline-derived CDR1 and CDR2 are SGHTA and FQGNSA. CDR3 length: 15 residues. The CDR3: CASIFSGRTRYEQYF. The CDR3 bases are TGTGCCAGCATCTTTAGCGGGAGGACCCGCTATGAGCAGTACTTC. Complete variable domain (other parts from reference TRBV7-2 and TRBJ2-7): GAGVSQSPSNKVTEKGKDVELRCDPISGHTALYWYRQSLGQGLEFLIYFQGNSAPDKSGLPSDRFSAERTGGSVSTLTIQRTQQEDSAVYLCASIFSGRTRYEQYFGPGTRLTVT.

This clone was seen more than once but under ten times. This chain links TRBV19 with TRBJ1-4; D gene unclear. V was cut by 3 bases and J by 8 bases, with 4 bases left in between. CDR1 LNHDA and CDR2 SQIVND come from the germline V gene (reference sequence). The CDR3 contains 11 residues. The CDR3 reads CASSIQEKLFF. The CDR3 DNA reads TGTGCCAGTAGTATCCAGGAAAAACTGTTTTTT. Full variable domain (remainder filled in from reference TRBV19 and TRBJ1-4): DGGITQSPKYLFRKEGQNVTLSCEQNLNHDAMYWYRQDPGQGLRLIYYSQIVNDFQKGDIAEGYSVSREKKESFPLTVTSAQKNPTAFYLCASSIQEKLFFGSGTQLSVL.

This chain uses TRBV6-1 with TRBJ2-7; 8 nucleotides agree with TRBD2. The CDR3 length is 17 residues. Germline CDR1 and CDR2: MNHNS and SASEGT. Losses at the gene ends were 3 bases for V and 3 bases for J; bases not matched to a gene: 13. The CDR3 is CASSDPLGLGVVYEQYF. DNA of the CDR3: TGTGCCAGCAGTGACCCATTGGGACTAGGGGTAGTCTACGAGCAGTACTTC.

V gene TRBV20-1 combines with J gene TRBJ2-2; a weak D match, TRBD2 (6 bases). Deletions cut 2 bases from V and 0 bases from J, with 22 bases between. CDR1 and CDR2 (germline): DFQATT, SNEGSKA (reference sequence). This CDR3 is built from 19 residues. The CDR3 is CSARIFTEVRGTNTGELFF. The CDR3 nucleotides read TGCAGTGCTAGAATTTTTACAGAGGTACGGGGGACGAACACCGGGGAGCTGTTTTTT.

The V gene is TRBV20-1, the J gene TRBJ2-7; D may be TRBD2 (6 bases). CDR3 size: 15 residues. V lost 1 base and J lost 7, with 20 bases in between. Germline V lookup: CDR1 DFQATT, CDR2 SNEGSKA (reference sequence). The CDR3 bases are TGCAGTGCTAGAGCCGGGACTTTTATTGTAGAGGAGCAGTACTTC. It codes for CSARAGTFIVEEQYF.

This clone turned up a few times. V and J are TRBV6-2 or TRBV6-3 and TRBJ2-7; D is unresolved. The CDR3 has 12 residues. Deletions cut 8 bases from V and 6 bases from J, with 14 bases between. Germline lookup yields CDR1 MNHEY and CDR2 SVGEGT. The CDR3 loop reads CASCQREGEQYF. Here the CDR3 DNA reads TGTGCCAGCTGTCAAAGGGAAGGCGAGCAGTACTTC.

In this sample, this clone turned up a few times. The rearrangement uses TRBV28 and TRBJ2-7; 10 bases align to TRBD1. This CDR3 has 18 amino acids. Losses at the gene ends were 3 bases for V and 1 base for J; bases not matched to a gene: 12. Germline loops: CDR1 MDHEN, CDR2 SYDVKM. Here the CDR3 DNA reads TGTGCCAGCAGTTTCCCTCCGGGACAGGGGCAGGGTTCCTACGAGCAGTACTTC. As protein: CASSFPPGQGQGSYEQYF.

This clone was counted ten times or more. This chain links TRBV27 with TRBJ2-3, with D unclear. The ends were cut back, 6 bases at V and 6 bases at J, with 10 bases in the middle. The CDR3 loop spans 12 amino acids. The germline CDR1 and CDR2 sequences are MNHEY and SMNVEV (reference sequence). CDR3 nucleotide sequence: TGTGCCAGCAGACGACCCCCGGATACGCAGTATTTT. As protein: CASRRPPDTQYF.

The table lists this clone with a few counts. This chain joins TRBV6-1 and TRBJ2-7; 8 nucleotides agree with TRBD1. The germline CDR1 and CDR2 sequences are MNHNS and SASEGT. The CDR3 has 15 residues. V trimming: 1 base; J trimming: 6 bases; junction bases outside the gene matches: 8. The CDR3, as DNA: TGTGCCAGCAGTGAAGTTGGGGGACAGGCGAGCGAGCAGTACTTC. It encodes CASSEVGGQASEQYF.

This clone appeared a few times. CDR3 coding DNA: TGTGCCAGCCGTGCGATTTACTCGGGACTCCTGAACACTGAAGCTTTCTTT. Translated: CASRAIYSGLLNTEAFF. This chain joins TRBV19 and TRBJ1-1; tentatively, D is TRBD1 (5 bases). Germline loops: CDR1 LNHDA, CDR2 SQIVND (reference sequence). V lost 9 bases to trimming and J lost 0 bases, with 23 bases between them. The CDR3 runs to 17 residues.

The V and J genes are TRBV5-1 and TRBJ1-1, with TRBD1 matching over 7 bases. This CDR3 has 15 residues. Germline V CDR1 and CDR2: SGHRS, YFSETQ. V was clipped by 0 bases and J by 4 bases; unmatched bases: 6. This CDR3 reads CASSLVSGGSTEAFF. The CDR3 DNA follows: TGCGCCAGCAGCTTGGTGTCAGGGGGAAGCACTGAAGCTTTCTTT. Full variable domain (remainder filled in from reference TRBV5-1 and TRBJ1-1): KAGVTQTPRYLIKTRGQQVTLSCSPISGHRSVSWYQQTPGQGLQFLFEYFSETQRNKGNFPGRFSGRQFSNSRSEMNVSTLELGDSALYLCASSLVSGGSTEAFFGQGTRLTVV.

This sequence joins TRBV20-1 and TRBJ2-1; TRBD2 agrees at 11 bases. V lost 4 bases and J lost 10; bases outside the gene matches: 9. The CDR3 runs 14 residues. In germline, CDR1 is DFQATT, CDR2 SNEGSKA (reference sequence). The CDR3 loop is CSATSGLAGWEQFF. The CDR3 nucleotides read TGCAGTGCTACGAGCGGACTAGCGGGTTGGGAGCAGTTCTTC.

By share of the sample, this clone is large (0.1 to 1%). The chain has TRBV12-3 or TRBV12-4 and TRBJ2-7; a possible D gene is TRBD1 (5 bases). The V and J ends lost 5 bases and 3 bases respectively, with 8 bases between them. CDR3 length: 12 amino acids. CDR3 DNA sequence: TGTGCCAGCAGTGGAGACAGCTACGAGCAGTACTTC. Translating it yields CASSGDSYEQYF.